The text below deals with one T cell receptor beta chain. This clone's antigen is unknown. No qualities accompany the bases; no much larger clone lies one base away. These data originate in a study of primary melanoma T cells and metastatic recurrence (TCRdb year 2020). Background on the whole study: The cohort consisted of some 210 primary melanomas of stage T2 to T4, each more than 1 mm thick. The study tested whether T-cell fraction and T-cell repertoire clonality in primary melanoma tumors predicted patient outcome. The T-cell fraction measured by TCR beta sequencing was weighed against progression-free survival, the clinical outcome chosen for the comparison. The sequencing-derived T-cell fraction was compared with histopathological grading of tumor-infiltrating lymphocytes.

Study-wide conclusions, independent of this receptor: The tumor T-cell fraction reportedly predicted progression-free survival independently of thickness, ulceration, mitotic rate and age. Adding T-cell fraction to tumor thickness reportedly improved progression-free survival prediction more than adding any other histopathological variable. A T-cell fraction greater than 20% appeared to be protective whatever the ulceration status, mitotic rate or nodal disease. The authors presented an effective T-cell-mediated antitumor response in primary melanoma only as a suggestion and not as a demonstrated mechanism.

Library creation used the immunoSEQ multiplex PCR assay. High-throughput sequencing of the T-cell receptor beta chain was performed on primary melanoma tumor tissue. For the original study's pipeline: The repertoire analyses covered TCRB CDR3 sharing between samples and the distribution of insertions and deletions. The predictive value of the T-cell fraction was ranked against histopathological variables by a gradient-boosted model. TCRdb re-hosts the immuneACCESS table, in-frame sequences only. Its copies lack some clones; in the studies checked, an unresolved V gene accounts for under half of them, and the cause for the rest is not known. D and trimming were read from the DNA, whereas the V and J calls and clone size are those reported in that table. The sample includes under 550 clones, with over 75% observed a single time. The biggest ten clones account for over 15% of the sample. The patients had surgically resected primary melanoma that was considered potentially curable but at risk of metastatic recurrence.

V is pared back by 0 bases and J by 4 bases, with 13 bases lying between the germline termini. Per the germline V gene, SGHRS is the CDR1 and YFSETQ is the CDR2. The CDR3 numbers 15 residues from cysteine through phenylalanine. Just the 45-base CDR3 DNA is kept, in frame starting at base 1. The chain is assembled from TRBV5-1 and TRBJ1-2, and possibly TRBD1, on 5 matching bases. The TCR was taken from a human donor with melanoma. The sample was melanoma tumor tissue. This receptor carries the CDR3 CASSLDGGFSYGYTF. The DNA sequence is TGCGCCAGCAGCTTGGACGGGGGGTTTAGCTATGGCTACACCTTC.